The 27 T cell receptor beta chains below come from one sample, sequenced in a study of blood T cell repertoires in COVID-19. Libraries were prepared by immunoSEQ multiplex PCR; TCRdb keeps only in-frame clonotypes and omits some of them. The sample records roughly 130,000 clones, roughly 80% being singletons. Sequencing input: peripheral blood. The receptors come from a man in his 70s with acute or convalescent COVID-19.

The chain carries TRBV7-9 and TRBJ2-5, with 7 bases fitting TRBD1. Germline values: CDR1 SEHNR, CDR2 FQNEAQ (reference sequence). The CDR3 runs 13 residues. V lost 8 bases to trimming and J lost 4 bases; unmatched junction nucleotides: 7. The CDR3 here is CASGQTGSETQYF. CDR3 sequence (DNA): TGTGCCAGCGGCCAGACAGGGTCAGAGACCCAGTACTTC.

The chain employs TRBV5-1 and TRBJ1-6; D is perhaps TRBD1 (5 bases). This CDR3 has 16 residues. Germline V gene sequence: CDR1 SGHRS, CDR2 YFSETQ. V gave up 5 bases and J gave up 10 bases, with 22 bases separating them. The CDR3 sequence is CASSRGTTGEWSPLHF. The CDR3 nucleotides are TGCGCCAGCAGTCGCGGGACCACGGGGGAGTGGTCACCCCTCCACTTT. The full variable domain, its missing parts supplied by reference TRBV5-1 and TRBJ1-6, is KAGVTQTPRYLIKTRGQQVTLSCSPISGHRSVSWYQQTPGQGLQFLFEYFSETQRNKGNFPGRFSGRQFSNSRSEMNVSTLELGDSALYLCASSRGTTGEWSPLHFGNGTRLTVT.

The CDR3 sequence: CAISVEVSIGYTF. CDR3 DNA: TGTGCCATCAGTGTAGAGGTTTCTATTGGCTACACCTTC. This chain joins TRBV10-3 and TRBJ1-2; D uncertain. There are 13 residues in the CDR3. Trimming cost V 4 bases and J 7 bases, with 13 bases left between them. The germline gives CDR1 ENHRY, CDR2 SYGVKD.

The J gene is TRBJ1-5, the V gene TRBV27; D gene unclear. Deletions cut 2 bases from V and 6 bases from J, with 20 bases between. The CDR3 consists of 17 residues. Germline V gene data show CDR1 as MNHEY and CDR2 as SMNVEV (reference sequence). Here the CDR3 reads CASSLIWVGDSGQPQHF. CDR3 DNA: TGTGCCAGCAGTTTAATTTGGGTCGGGGATTCGGGTCAGCCCCAGCATTTT.

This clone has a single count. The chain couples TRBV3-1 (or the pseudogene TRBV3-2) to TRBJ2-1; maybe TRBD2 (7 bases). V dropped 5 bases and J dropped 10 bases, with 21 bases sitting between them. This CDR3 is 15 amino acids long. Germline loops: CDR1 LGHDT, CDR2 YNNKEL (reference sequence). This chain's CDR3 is CASSFARRGPIEQFF. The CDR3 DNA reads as TGTGCCAGCAGCTTCGCTAGGCGGGGGCCTATCGAGCAGTTCTTC.

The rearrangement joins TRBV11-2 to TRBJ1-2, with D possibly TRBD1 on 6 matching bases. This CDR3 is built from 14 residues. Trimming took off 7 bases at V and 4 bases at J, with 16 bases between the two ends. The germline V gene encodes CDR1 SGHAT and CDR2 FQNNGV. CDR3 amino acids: CASTPTGSLYGYTF. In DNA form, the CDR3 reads TGTGCCAGCACCCCGACAGGCTCCCTCTATGGCTACACCTTC.

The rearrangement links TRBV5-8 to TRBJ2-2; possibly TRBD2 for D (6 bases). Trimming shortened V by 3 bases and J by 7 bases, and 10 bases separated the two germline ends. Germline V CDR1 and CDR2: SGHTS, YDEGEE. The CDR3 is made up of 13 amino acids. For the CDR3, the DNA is TGTGCCAGCAGCTCGGGGAGGATCGGGGAGCTGTTTTTT. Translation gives CASSSGRIGELFF.

The CDR3 DNA is TGTGCCAGCAGGCCTGAACTCACCCTCGGGGAGCAGTACTTC. Amino acids: CASRPELTLGEQYF. V usage is TRBV6-5 and J usage is TRBJ2-7; D gene unclear. The CDR3 has 14 amino acids. Trimming pared 6 bases from V and 7 bases from J, leaving 19 bases between. CDR1 and CDR2 (germline): MNHEY, SVGAGI.

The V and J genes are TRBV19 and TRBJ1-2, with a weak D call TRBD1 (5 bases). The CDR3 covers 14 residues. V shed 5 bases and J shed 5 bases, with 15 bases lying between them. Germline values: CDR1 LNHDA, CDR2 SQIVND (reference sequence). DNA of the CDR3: TGTGCCAGTAGTCCCGGGGGAGGACTATATGGCTACACCTTC. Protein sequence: CASSPGGGLYGYTF.

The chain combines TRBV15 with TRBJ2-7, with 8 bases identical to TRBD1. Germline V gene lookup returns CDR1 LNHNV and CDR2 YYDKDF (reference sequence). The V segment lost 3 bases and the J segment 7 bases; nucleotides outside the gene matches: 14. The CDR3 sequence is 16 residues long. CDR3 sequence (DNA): TGTGCCACCAGCAGCAGAGCAGGGGGCTCGATTTGGGAGCAGTACTTC. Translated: CATSSRAGGSIWEQYF. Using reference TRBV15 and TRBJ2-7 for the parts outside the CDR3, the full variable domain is DAMVIQNPRYQVTQFGKPVTLSCSQTLNHNVMYWYQQKSSQAPKLLFHYYDKDFNNEADTPDNFQSRRPNTSFCFLDIRSPGLGDTAMYLCATSSRAGGSIWEQYFGPGTRLTVT.

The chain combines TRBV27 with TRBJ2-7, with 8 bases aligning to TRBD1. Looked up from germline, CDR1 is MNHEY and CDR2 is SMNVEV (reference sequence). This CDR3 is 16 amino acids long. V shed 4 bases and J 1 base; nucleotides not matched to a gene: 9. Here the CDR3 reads CASSYSGGTSSYEQYF. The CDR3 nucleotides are TGTGCCAGCAGTTACTCAGGGGGCACGAGTTCCTACGAGCAGTACTTC.

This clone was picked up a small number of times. CDR3 amino acids: CASSPGDQGWQETQYF. The CDR3 DNA is TGTGCCAGCAGCCCGGGCGATCAGGGGTGGCAAGAGACCCAGTACTTC. The chain carries TRBV4-2 and TRBJ2-5; tentatively, D is TRBD1 (6 bases). The CDR3 length is 16 residues. The germline CDR1 and CDR2 sequences are LGHNA and YNFKEQ. Between the trimmed V and J ends, which lost 4 bases and 2 bases, there was a span of 17 bases.

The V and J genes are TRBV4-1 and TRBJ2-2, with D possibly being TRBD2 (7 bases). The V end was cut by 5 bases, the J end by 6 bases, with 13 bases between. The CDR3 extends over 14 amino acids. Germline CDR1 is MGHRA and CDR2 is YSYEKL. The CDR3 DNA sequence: TGCGCCAGCAGCTCGGGGGGCGCGCCCGGGGAGCTGTTTTTT. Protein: CASSSGGAPGELFF.

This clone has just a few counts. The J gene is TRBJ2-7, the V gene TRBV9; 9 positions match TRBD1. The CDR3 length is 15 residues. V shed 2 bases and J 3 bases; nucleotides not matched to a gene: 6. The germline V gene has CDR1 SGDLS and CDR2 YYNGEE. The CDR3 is CASSVSGTGNYEQYF. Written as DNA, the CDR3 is TGTGCCAGCAGCGTTTCCGGGACAGGGAACTACGAGCAGTACTTC.

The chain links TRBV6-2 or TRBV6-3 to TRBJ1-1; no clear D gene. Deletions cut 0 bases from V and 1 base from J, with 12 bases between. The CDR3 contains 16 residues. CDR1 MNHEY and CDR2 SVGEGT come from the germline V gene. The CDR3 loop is CASSYSPVSGNTEAFF. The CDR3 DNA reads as TGTGCCAGCAGTTACTCGCCCGTCTCGGGGAACACTGAAGCTTTCTTT.

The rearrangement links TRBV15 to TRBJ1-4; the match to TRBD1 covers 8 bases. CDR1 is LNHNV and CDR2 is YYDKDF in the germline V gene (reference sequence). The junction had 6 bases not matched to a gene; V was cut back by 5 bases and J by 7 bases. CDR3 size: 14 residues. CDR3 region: CATSPRGLGEKLFF. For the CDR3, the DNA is TGTGCCACCAGCCCCAGGGGGCTAGGTGAAAAACTGTTTTTT.

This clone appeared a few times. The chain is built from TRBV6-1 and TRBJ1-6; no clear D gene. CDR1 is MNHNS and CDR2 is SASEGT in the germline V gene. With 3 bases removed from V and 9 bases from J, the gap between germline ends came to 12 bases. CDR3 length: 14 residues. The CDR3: CASSDYGDRSPLHF. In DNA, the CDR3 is TGTGCCAGCAGTGATTACGGGGATCGTTCACCCCTCCACTTT.

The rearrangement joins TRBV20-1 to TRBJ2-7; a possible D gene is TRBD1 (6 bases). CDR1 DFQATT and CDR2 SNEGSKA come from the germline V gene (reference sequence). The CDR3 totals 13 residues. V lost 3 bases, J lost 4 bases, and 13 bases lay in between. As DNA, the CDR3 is TGCAGTGCTAGTAGGCAGGGGAAGTACGAGCAGTACTTC. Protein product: CSASRQGKYEQYF.

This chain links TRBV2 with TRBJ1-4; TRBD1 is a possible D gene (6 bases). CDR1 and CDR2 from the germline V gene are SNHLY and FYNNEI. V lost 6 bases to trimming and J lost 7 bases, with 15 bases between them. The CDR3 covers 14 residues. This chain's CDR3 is CASSDDRRAEKLFF. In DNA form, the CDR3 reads TGTGCCAGCAGCGACGACAGGAGAGCTGAAAAACTGTTTTTT.

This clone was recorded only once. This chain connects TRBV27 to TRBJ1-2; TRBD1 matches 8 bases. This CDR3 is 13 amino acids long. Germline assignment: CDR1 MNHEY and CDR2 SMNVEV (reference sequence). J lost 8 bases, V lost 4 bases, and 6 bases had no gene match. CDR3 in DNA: TGTGCCAGCAGTTCTCGGACAGGGCTGGGCTACACCTTC. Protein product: CASSSRTGLGYTF.

CDR3 amino acids: CASSPLGVGNTIYF. The CDR3 nucleotides are TGCGCCAGCAGCCCTCTCGGGGTAGGAAACACCATATATTTT. This chain joins TRBV5-1 and TRBJ1-3; D is undetermined. Trimming shortened V by 4 bases and J by 4 bases, and 12 bases separated the two germline ends. Per the germline V gene, CDR1 is SGHRS and CDR2 is YFSETQ. CDR3 size: 14 residues.

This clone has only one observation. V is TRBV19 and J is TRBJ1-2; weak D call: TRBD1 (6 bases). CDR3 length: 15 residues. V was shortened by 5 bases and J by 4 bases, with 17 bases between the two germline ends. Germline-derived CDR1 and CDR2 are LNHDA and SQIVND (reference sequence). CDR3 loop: CASSPRRGASYGYTF. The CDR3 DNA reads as TGTGCCAGTAGTCCCCGCCGGGGGGCTTCCTATGGCTACACCTTC. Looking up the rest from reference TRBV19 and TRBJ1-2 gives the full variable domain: DGGITQSPKYLFRKEGQNVTLSCEQNLNHDAMYWYRQDPGQGLRLIYYSQIVNDFQKGDIAEGYSVSREKKESFPLTVTSAQKNPTAFYLCASSPRRGASYGYTFGSGTRLTVV.

The CDR3 reads CASRHGEGGTEAFF. Here the CDR3 DNA reads TGTGCCAGCAGACACGGGGAGGGTGGCACTGAAGCTTTCTTT. The chain recombines TRBV6-5 with TRBJ1-1, with no clear D. V was pared by 6 bases and J by 4 bases, with 15 bases between. From germline, CDR1 is MNHEY and CDR2 SVGAGI. This CDR3 has 14 residues.

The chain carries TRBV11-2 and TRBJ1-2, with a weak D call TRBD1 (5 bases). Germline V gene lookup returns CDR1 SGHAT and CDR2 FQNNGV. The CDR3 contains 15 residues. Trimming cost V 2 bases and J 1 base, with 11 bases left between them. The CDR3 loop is CASSLLGTGNYGYTF. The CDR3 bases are TGTGCCAGCAGCTTATTGGGGACTGGTAACTATGGCTACACCTTC.

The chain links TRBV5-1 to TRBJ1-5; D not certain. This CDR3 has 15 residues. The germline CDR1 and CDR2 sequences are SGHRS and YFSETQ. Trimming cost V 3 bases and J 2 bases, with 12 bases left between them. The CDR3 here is CASSSRPGGNQPQHF. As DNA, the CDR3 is TGCGCCAGCAGCTCGAGGCCTGGTGGCAATCAGCCCCAGCATTTT.

The CDR3, as DNA: TGCGCCAGCAGCTCGACAGGGGGAGGCTACACCTTC. Encoded protein: CASSSTGGGYTF. The J gene is TRBJ1-2, the V gene TRBV5-1; 9 bases map to TRBD1. The germline gives CDR1 SGHRS, CDR2 YFSETQ. This CDR3 is 12 amino acids long. V lost 3 bases, J lost 8 bases, and 2 bases stayed unmatched.

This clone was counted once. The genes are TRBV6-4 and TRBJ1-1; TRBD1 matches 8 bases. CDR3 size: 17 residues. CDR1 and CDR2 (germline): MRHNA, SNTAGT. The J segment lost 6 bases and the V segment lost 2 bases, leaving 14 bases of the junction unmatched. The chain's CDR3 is CASSDRHPGGFDPEAFF. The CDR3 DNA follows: TGTGCCAGCAGTGACCGTCATCCAGGGGGCTTCGATCCTGAAGCTTTCTTT.